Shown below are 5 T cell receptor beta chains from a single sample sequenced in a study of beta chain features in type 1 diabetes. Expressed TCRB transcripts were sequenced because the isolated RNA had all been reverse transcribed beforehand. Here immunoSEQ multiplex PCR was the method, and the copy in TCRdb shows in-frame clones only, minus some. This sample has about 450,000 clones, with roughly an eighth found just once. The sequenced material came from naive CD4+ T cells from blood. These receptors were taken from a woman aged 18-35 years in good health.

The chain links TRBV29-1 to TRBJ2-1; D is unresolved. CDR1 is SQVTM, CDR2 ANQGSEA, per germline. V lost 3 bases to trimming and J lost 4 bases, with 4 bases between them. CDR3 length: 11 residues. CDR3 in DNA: TGCAGCGTTGACGGATACAATGAGCAGTTCTTC. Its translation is CSVDGYNEQFF.

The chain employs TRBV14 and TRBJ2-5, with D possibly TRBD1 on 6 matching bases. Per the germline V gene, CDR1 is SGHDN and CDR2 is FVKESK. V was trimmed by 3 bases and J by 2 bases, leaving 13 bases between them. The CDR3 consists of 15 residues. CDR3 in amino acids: CASSQGPGQQETQYF. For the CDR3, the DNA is TGTGCCAGCAGCCAGGGTCCAGGACAGCAAGAGACCCAGTACTTC.

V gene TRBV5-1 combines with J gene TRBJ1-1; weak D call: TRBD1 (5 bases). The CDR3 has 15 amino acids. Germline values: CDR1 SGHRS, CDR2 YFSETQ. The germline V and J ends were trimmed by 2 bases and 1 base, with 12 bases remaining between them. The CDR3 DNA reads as TGCGCCAGCAGCTTCCGGACACAACCGAACACTGAAGCTTTCTTT. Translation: CASSFRTQPNTEAFF.

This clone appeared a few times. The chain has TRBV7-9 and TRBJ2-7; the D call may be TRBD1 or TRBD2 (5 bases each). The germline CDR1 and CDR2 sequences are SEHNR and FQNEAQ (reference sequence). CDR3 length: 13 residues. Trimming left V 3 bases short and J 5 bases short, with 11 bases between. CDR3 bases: TGTGCCAGCAGCTTTGGGGGTTCCAACGAGCAGTACTTC. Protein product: CASSFGGSNEQYF.

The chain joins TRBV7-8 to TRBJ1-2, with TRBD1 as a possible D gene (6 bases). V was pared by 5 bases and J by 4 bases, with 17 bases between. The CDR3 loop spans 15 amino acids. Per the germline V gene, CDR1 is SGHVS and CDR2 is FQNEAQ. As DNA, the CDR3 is TGTGCCAGCAGCCGTAGCGGGGGGCTGGGCTATGGCTACACCTTC. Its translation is CASSRSGGLGYGYTF.